This T cell receptor beta chain was recorded in a study of monozygotic twins with inflammatory bowel disease (dated by TCRdb to about 2019). Study-level background: The complete study included approximately 28 monozygotic twin pairs: 19 IBD-discordant Danish pairs and nine German pairs, of which four were IBD-concordant and five were IBD-discordant. Within discordant pairs, disease-associated traits were sought mainly by comparing IBD patients with their genetically identical healthy co-twins. Each individual had, on average, about 151 000 unique TCRalpha sequences and 181 000 unique TCRbeta sequences available for analysis.

A roughly 2.7 ml peripheral blood sample was drawn into PAXgene tubes per donor and stored at -80°C. Total RNA was isolated from whole blood with the PAXgene blood miRNA kit on an automated QIAcube, without T cell sorting. Deep TCRalpha and TCRbeta repertoire profiling with unique molecular barcoding was performed on peripheral blood of monozygotic twin pairs concordant or discordant for inflammatory bowel disease. Smoking habits were recorded for all twin pairs, and individuals were classified as current, former or never smokers. Comments on this clonotype: The clone's antigen remains unknown.

Overall study results and their limits: Concordant and discordant twins showed no difference in repertoire similarity, possibly because of limited statistical power. No single strong signal or clonotype linked to IBD turned up in the results, so the idea that one exists was not supported. The analysis was unable to tell different T cell subtypes apart. Compared with healthy twins, IBD patients shared fewer clonotypes with other individuals, and the difference was most pronounced in patients with signs of disease activity. Because patients received different immunosuppressive treatments, the repertoires may have picked up extra background noise and variability between individuals. A decrease in TCRbeta repertoire diversity, as measured by inverse Simpson index, was observed in IBD patients compared with their healthy co-twins.

Reading the germline V gene (reference sequence) gives CDR1 GTSNPN and CDR2 SVGIG. The cysteine opens and the phenylalanine closes a CDR3 of 12 amino acids. The DNA is not on file. Library prep was done by 5' RACE. The input for every TCR library was around 4,000 ng of total RNA. cDNA was synthesized with SMARTScribe reverse transcriptase in eight separate reactions per sample. Unique molecular identifiers containing a 6-nucleotide sample barcode were introduced through template switching during cDNA synthesis. TCRalpha and TCRbeta cDNA was amplified in two nested PCRs of approximately 17 and 9 cycles, and bead purification was carried out after each PCR. Before amplification, cDNA was treated with uracil DNA-glycosylase and purified using the QIAquick PCR purification kit. In the second PCR, Illumina TruSeq-compatible adapters and sample-specific barcodes were added. TapeStation and Qubit were used to check library quality and concentration, and approximately 5.5 ng of each library went into the pool. Sequencing of the pooled libraries was done on an Illumina HiSeq2500 single-index Rapid Run using custom sequencing primers and 2 x 100 bp reads. The published analysis was carried out like this. UMI-based consensus assembly with MiGEC version 1.2.6 was used to correct PCR and sequencing errors. MiXCR version 2.1.1 was used to carry out V(D)J alignment, clonotype assembly and CDR3 extraction. Normalisation of gene usage, clonotype sharing and MAIT/NKT TCR abundance was achieved by analysing the top 1000, 10 000 and 20 000 clonotypes per sample. Diversity was computed as the inverse Simpson index with the vegan R package after downsampling to 27 000 UMIs. Statistical testing used paired Mann-Whitney U tests on the discordant twin pairs and applied Benjamini-Hochberg correction for multiple testing. TCRdb reprocessed the reads and provides one entry for every CDR3 protein sequence; no DNA is given. The V and J calls were determined by TCRdb, not by the authors. This sample's clone table shows approximately 400,000 distinct CDR3 sequences. The ten largest clones add up to about 2.3% of the sample.

The receptor chain draws on TRBV30 and TRBJ2-7; without DNA, the TCRdb call of TRBD1 cannot be checked. The receptor's source is a human donor with ulcerative colitis or Crohn's disease, or a healthy co-twin of an affected twin (not recorded which). Input material: blood. CDR3 region: CAGTGVSYEQYF.